Here is one T cell receptor (beta chain) with its context. Antigen specificity is unknown. The data belong to a study of beta chain features in type 1 diabetes. Whole-study results and caveats: More deletions and fewer insertions at VDJ junctions were found in patients with type 1 diabetes. Resolution of whether HLA type affects TCRB rearrangement was not achieved here. The naive, central memory and Treg TCRB repertoires of patients appeared to be more similar to one another than those of healthy donors.

Since all of the isolated RNA was reverse transcribed, expressed TCRB transcripts were what got sequenced. Some clones are missing from TCRdb's copy, which holds only in-frame ones; the method was immunoSEQ multiplex PCR. Here the sample spans about 900,000 clones, 15% to 20% being singletons. After removal of 6 bases from V and 2 bases from J, the junction contained 6 bases not matched to a gene. The germline V gene encodes CDR1 MNHEY and CDR2 SVGAGI. The CDR3 spans 15 residues. Source material: naive CD4+ T cells from blood. The source of this sequence is a woman aged 18-29 years in good health. This chain uses TRBV6-5 with TRBJ2-1; 8 bases match TRBD2. CDR3: CASRMSGRAYNEQFF. CDR3 bases: TGTGCCAGCAGGATGAGCGGGAGAGCCTACAATGAGCAGTTCTTC.